This is a list of T cell receptor beta chains from one sample in a study of shared clonotypes between healthy human individuals. TCRdb keeps only in-frame clones here, not all; method: immunoSEQ multiplex PCR. The repertoire holds fewer than 500,000 clones, nearly 80% seen once, with around 12% in the top ten. Material: PBMCs. The receptors were sampled from a woman in her 40s in good health. Some clones in this sample may be carry-over from other donors' samples. Both conserved end residues are part of each CDR3. The D gene is left open where the match is weak. Size is omitted from some rows. Given values are once, few, many or a class for expanded clones.

TRBJ2-2 NA TRBV4-3 NA CASSQGRGNTGELFF TGCGCCAGCAGCCAGGGAAGAGGGAACACCGGGGAGCTGTTTTTT
TRBJ1-1 NA TRBV7-2 NA CASSLDMDTEAFF TGTGCCAGCAGCCTGGACATGGACACTGAAGCTTTCTTT
TRBJ2-7 TRBD2 TRBV11-2 NA CASSLGLAGDEQYF TGTGCCAGCAGCTTAGGGCTAGCGGGAGACGAGCAGTACTTC
TRBJ2-1 TRBD2 TRBV7-2 NA CASSRTSGSHNEQFF TGTGCCAGCAGCCGGACTAGCGGGAGTCACAATGAGCAGTTCTTC
TRBJ1-4 NA TRBV7-8 NA CASSFGGPNEKLFF TGTGCCAGCAGCTTCGGGGGCCCTAATGAAAAACTGTTTTTT
TRBJ2-3 NA TRBV27 NA CASSRSTDSTDTQYF TGTGCCAGCAGCCGATCCACAGATAGCACAGATACGCAGTATTTT
TRBJ1-2 NA TRBV6-5 NA CASSPTEQSSYGYTF TGTGCCAGCAGTCCCACGGAACAGTCTTCCTATGGCTACACCTTC
TRBJ2-1 TRBD2 TRBV2 NA CASTTVWGGDSYNEQFF TGTGCCAGCACTACCGTGTGGGGGGGAGACTCCTACAATGAGCAGTTCTTC
TRBJ2-1 NA TRBV6-5 NA CASQTSPTDNEQFF TGTGCCAGCCAGACTAGTCCGACTGACAATGAGCAGTTCTTC
TRBJ2-6 NA TRBV2 NA CASSEGHGPGANVLTF TGTGCCAGCAGTGAAGGGCATGGGCCTGGGGCCAACGTCCTGACTTTC
TRBJ2-1 TRBD1 TRBV29-1 many CSAYTGTGIFNEQFF TGCAGCGCCTACACCGGGACAGGGATTTTTAATGAGCAGTTCTTC
TRBJ2-6 NA TRBV6-5 NA CASSYSGGAGANVLTF TGTGCCAGCAGTTACTCGGGGGGAGCTGGGGCCAACGTCCTGACTTTC
TRBJ2-5 NA TRBV28 NA CASTLQETQYF TGTGCCAGCACCCTCCAAGAGACCCAGTACTTC
TRBJ2-5 TRBD1 TRBV11-2 NA CASSVGTGEKETQYF TGTGCCAGCAGCGTAGGGACAGGGGAAAAAGAGACCCAGTACTTC
TRBJ2-7 NA TRBV10-3 NA CAISESRNEQYF TGTGCCATCAGTGAGTCGCGAAACGAGCAGTACTTC
TRBJ1-4 TRBD1 TRBV18 NA CASSPMDRGPEEKLFF TGTGCCAGCTCACCCATGGACAGGGGACCTGAGGAAAAACTGTTTTTT
TRBJ2-7 NA TRBV5-5 NA CASRYRRDASYEQYF TGTGCCAGCAGATATAGACGAGACGCTAGCTACGAGCAGTACTTC
TRBJ2-5 TRBD2 TRBV7-2 once CASSSRTSGFQETQYF TGTGCCAGCAGTTCAAGGACTAGCGGATTCCAAGAGACCCAGTACTTC
TRBJ2-1 TRBD1 TRBV7-2 NA CASSLTGTGDLLQRFF TGTGCCAGCAGCTTAACCGGGACAGGGGACCTCCTTCAGCGGTTCTTC
TRBJ1-1 NA TRBV19 NA CASSGRGQILNTEAFF TGTGCCAGTAGTGGACGTGGCCAGATCTTGAACACTGAAGCTTTCTTT
TRBJ2-7 TRBD1 TRBV2 NA CASSVGTGGRDDF TGTGCCAGCAGTGTTGGGACAGGGGGCAGGGACGACTTC
TRBJ1-1 NA TRBV6-5 few CASTQGTEAFF TGTGCCAGCACACAGGGCACTGAAGCTTTCTTT
TRBJ2-2 NA TRBV18 NA CASSPPASPITGELFF TGTGCCAGCTCACCCCCGGCTAGCCCAATCACCGGGGAGCTGTTTTTT
TRBJ2-7 NA TRBV4-1 NA CASSQDRLGGLYEQYF TGCGCCAGCAGCCAAGATAGGTTGGGGGGGCTCTACGAGCAGTACTTC
TRBJ1-5 TRBD1 TRBV6-4 NA CASSYSGGRINQPQHF TGTGCCAGCAGTTACTCAGGGGGACGGATTAATCAGCCCCAGCATTTT
TRBJ1-1 NA TRBV5-1 many CASSLGGGATEAFF TGCGCCAGCAGCCTCGGCGGGGGTGCCACTGAAGCTTTCTTT
TRBJ2-2 NA TRBV15 NA CATSRGLMGGELFF TGTGCCACCAGCAGAGGCTTAATGGGCGGGGAGCTGTTTTTT
TRBJ1-1 TRBD1 TRBV6-1 NA CASSEEGQGIPEAFF TGTGCCAGCAGTGAAGAGGGACAGGGGATCCCTGAAGCTTTCTTT
TRBJ2-1 NA TRBV7-2 few CASSPPGNEQFF TGTGCCAGCAGCCCCCCCGGGAATGAGCAGTTCTTC
TRBJ2-1 TRBD2 TRBV7-2 NA CASSLLADLSYNEQFF TGTGCCAGCAGCTTACTAGCGGACCTCTCCTACAATGAGCAGTTCTTC
TRBJ2-1 NA TRBV29-1 few CSVESGEGGNEQFF TGCAGCGTTGAAAGCGGGGAGGGGGGCAATGAGCAGTTCTTC
TRBJ2-7 TRBD2 TRBV5-5 NA CASSFGPGGNSYEQYF TGTGCCAGCAGCTTTGGTCCGGGAGGGAACTCCTACGAGCAGTACTTC
TRBJ2-3 NA TRBV30 NA CAWKTGVHGTQYF TGTGCCTGGAAAACCGGGGTACATGGTACGCAGTATTTT
TRBJ2-7 NA TRBV7-6 NA CASSLGAPYEQYF TGTGCCAGCAGCTTAGGGGCTCCCTACGAGCAGTACTTC
TRBJ2-5 TRBD1 TRBV7-8 few CASSYNTGEETQYF TGTGCCAGCAGCTACAACACAGGGGAAGAGACCCAGTACTTC
TRBJ1-5 NA TRBV6-6 once CASTPGSGGNQPQHF TGTGCCAGCACCCCAGGGTCCGGAGGCAATCAGCCCCAGCATTTT
TRBJ2-1 TRBD2 TRBV11-1 NA CASSIWTSGTVDEQFF TGTGCCAGCAGCATCTGGACTAGCGGGACTGTCGATGAGCAGTTCTTC
TRBJ1-4 TRBD1 TRBV15 NA CATSKKLGTGADEKLFF TGTGCCACCAGCAAAAAATTGGGGACAGGGGCGGATGAAAAACTGTTTTTT
TRBJ1-1 TRBD1 TRBV18 NA CASSPRQGARTEAFF TGTGCCAGCTCACCTCGACAGGGGGCGAGAACTGAAGCTTTCTTT
TRBJ2-3 NA TRBV9 NA CASSARSPGDTQYF TGTGCCAGCAGCGCCCGGAGCCCGGGGGATACGCAGTATTTT
TRBJ2-1 TRBD2 TRBV7-9 NA CASSFPSGREFINEQFF TGTGCCAGCAGCTTCCCCTCAGGGCGGGAGTTTATAAATGAGCAGTTCTTC
TRBJ1-2 NA TRBV5-6 NA CASSLGAGVPLTDTF TGTGCCAGCAGCTTGGGCGCCGGGGTGCCCCTCACCGACACCTTC
TRBJ2-1 NA TRBV7-9 once CASSLTEQGYNEQFF TGTGCCAGCAGCTTAACGGAGCAAGGCTACAATGAGCAGTTCTTC
TRBJ2-5 NA TRBV5-6 few CASSSSRGVQTQYF TGTGCCAGCAGCTCATCCAGGGGAGTGCAGACCCAGTACTTC
TRBJ2-7 TRBD1 TRBV7-9 NA CASSLWGQLYEQYF TGTGCCAGCAGTCTTTGGGGACAGCTATACGAGCAGTACTTC
TRBJ1-1 NA TRBV5-6 many CASSLKRGTEAFF TGTGCCAGCAGCTTGAAGAGGGGAACTGAAGCTTTCTTT
TRBJ2-2 NA TRBV30 NA CAWTRLLNTGELFF TGTGCCTGGACGAGACTCCTAAACACCGGGGAGCTGTTTTTT
TRBJ2-7 NA TRBV2 NA CASRSASVTYEQYF TGTGCCAGCAGATCGGCTAGCGTAACCTACGAGCAGTACTTC
TRBJ1-1 NA TRBV11-2 NA CASSSDGQYNTEAFF TGTGCCAGCAGCTCAGATGGACAGTACAACACTGAAGCTTTCTTT
TRBJ1-5 TRBD1 TRBV2 NA CASSAQGAGQPQHF TGTGCCAGCAGTGCCCAGGGGGCAGGTCAGCCCCAGCATTTT
TRBJ2-4 NA TRBV9 NA CASSVATENIQYF TGTGCCAGCAGCGTAGCTACTGAGAACATTCAGTACTTC
TRBJ2-5 NA TRBV25-1 NA CASMRGQETQYF TGTGCCAGCATGAGGGGCCAAGAGACCCAGTACTTC
TRBJ1-2 NA TRBV19 NA CASSTRQAGYTF TGTGCCAGTAGTACCCGACAGGCCGGCTACACCTTC
TRBJ1-1 TRBD1 TRBV18 NA CASSPEWDRVTEAFF TGTGCCAGCTCACCAGAATGGGACAGGGTAACTGAAGCTTTCTTT
TRBJ2-1 TRBD2 TRBV11-2 NA CASSFSGVLYNEQFF TGTGCCAGCAGCTTCAGCGGGGTCCTATACAATGAGCAGTTCTTC
TRBJ2-7 NA TRBV14 NA CASSKDPDGSSYEQYF TGTGCCAGCAGCAAAGACCCGGACGGGAGCTCCTACGAGCAGTACTTC
TRBJ2-1 NA TRBV7-2 NA CASSHPGALGDEQFF TGTGCCAGCAGCCACCCGGGAGCACTCGGCGATGAGCAGTTCTTC
TRBJ2-5 NA TRBV25-1 many CASSGGPETQYF TGTGCCAGCAGTGGTGGGCCGGAGACCCAGTACTTC
TRBJ2-3 NA TRBV6-1 NA CASSEAESTDTQYF TGTGCCAGCAGTGAAGCGGAAAGCACAGATACGCAGTATTTT